The T cell receptor (beta chain) described here comes from a study of blood T cell repertoires in COVID-19. Overall study context: Material from acute and convalescent COVID-19 was sourced from the United States, Italy and Spain.

V was shortened by 4 bases and J by 3 bases, with 6 bases between the two germline ends. This CDR3 region has 12 residues. Germline CDR1 and CDR2: ENHRY and SYGVKD. As originally analysed: Nucleated cell number was recorded as an estimate derived from reference gene primer amplification. This table comes from immunoSEQ multiplex PCR, and its TCRdb copy is limited to in-frame clones, with some not included. V, J and clone size were drawn from that table, and D and trimming were deduced from the DNA. The sample carries around 300,000 clones, 75% to 90% recorded once. The receptor was derived from a woman aged 70-85 years with acute or convalescent COVID-19. This chain links TRBV10-3 with TRBJ1-2; no firm D call. Sample: peripheral blood. The CDR3 sequence is CAISGQDYGYTF. The CDR3 DNA is TGTGCCATCAGTGGGCAGGACTATGGCTACACCTTC.